This T cell receptor (beta chain) was identified in a study of cytomegalovirus exposure and HLA in healthy donors. Study-wide results and caveats: Among TCR sequences, most were rare, though some public TCRs appeared in many donors.

Details on this clone: Antigen: not known.

Researchers ran the PCR with 60 Vbeta and 13 Jbeta primers. The protocol was immunoSEQ multiplex PCR, while the TCRdb copy is restricted to in-frame clones and leaves out a portion. This sample has fewer than 200,000 clones, with roughly 80% found just once. This receptor was obtained from a man in his late teens or twenties in good health and CMV-seropositive. Material for sequencing was PBMCs.

This CDR3 reads CASSGTRDSPLHF. CDR3 DNA: TGCGCCAGCAGTGGCACTAGGGATTCACCCCTCCACTTT. V and J are TRBV5-1 and TRBJ1-6; no definite D call. CDR3 length equals 13 residues. V lost 5 bases, J lost 8 bases, and 11 bases lay in between. Germline assignment: CDR1 SGHRS and CDR2 YFSETQ.